Below are 27 T cell receptor beta chains sequenced from a single sample in a study of blood T cell repertoires in COVID-19. The table came from immunoSEQ multiplex PCR; TCRdb's copy has only in-frame clones and leaves some out. The sample carries 200,000 or so clones, roughly 90% recorded once. Sequencing input: peripheral blood. These receptors all come from a woman between 45 and 65 years old with acute or convalescent COVID-19.

V gene TRBV5-1 combines with J gene TRBJ1-3; the D is unclear. V lost 0 bases and J lost 0, with 4 bases in between. The CDR3 covers 14 residues. Germline V gene lookup returns CDR1 SGHRS and CDR2 YFSETQ. The CDR3 reads CASSLEASGNTIYF. DNA of the CDR3: TGCGCCAGCAGCTTGGAAGCCTCTGGAAACACCATATATTTT.

This clone has just one count. The chain joins TRBV6-1 to TRBJ1-3; 8 bases align to TRBD1. CDR1 and CDR2 from the germline V gene are MNHNS and SASEGT. V lost 4 bases to trimming and J lost 0 bases; unmatched junction nucleotides: 11. This CDR3 has 18 residues. CDR3 region: CASSGSGTGTGSGNTIYF. CDR3 nucleotide sequence: TGTGCCAGCAGTGGTTCCGGGACAGGAACGGGCTCTGGAAACACCATATATTTT.

The CDR3 loop reads CASSLAAEDTIYF. In DNA form, the CDR3 reads TGTGCCAGCAGCTTAGCAGCAGAGGACACCATATATTTT. The chain has TRBV11-2 and TRBJ1-3; D gene unclear. V was cut by 1 base and J by 8 bases, with 9 bases left in between. The length of the CDR3 is 13 residues. CDR1 SGHAT and CDR2 FQNNGV come from the germline V gene.

The chain recombines TRBV25-1 with TRBJ2-3; tentatively, D is TRBD2 (7 bases). This CDR3 region has 14 residues. Germline loops: CDR1 MGHDK, CDR2 SYGVNS. The V and J ends lost 10 bases and 2 bases respectively, with 16 bases between them. CDR3 coding DNA: TGTGCCACCAGCCGGGGGGCGACCACAGATACGCAGTATTTT. This codes for CATSRGATTDTQYF. The whole variable domain, filled in from reference TRBV25-1 and TRBJ2-3, reads EADIYQTPRYLVIGTGKKITLECSQTMGHDKMYWYQQDPGMELHLIHYSYGVNSTEKGDLSSESTVSRIRTEHFPLTLESARPSHTSQYLCATSRGATTDTQYFGPGTRLTVL.

The chain has TRBV9 and TRBJ2-7, with a weak D call TRBD2 (5 bases). Trimming left V 3 bases short and J 0 bases short, with 13 bases between. The length of the CDR3 is 15 residues. CDR1 and CDR2 (germline): SGDLS, YYNGEE. In DNA form, the CDR3 reads TGTGCCAGCAGCGCGAGCGGAGACGGCTCCTACGAGCAGTACTTC. Its protein product is CASSASGDGSYEQYF.

The chain recombines TRBV6-5 with TRBJ1-2, with 9 bases fitting TRBD1. The CDR3 is 13 residues long. The V gene's germline CDR1 is MNHEY and CDR2 SVGAGI. The V gene end was trimmed by 6 bases and the J gene end by 11 bases; junction bases not matched to a gene: 10. In DNA form, the CDR3 reads TGTGCCAGCAGCCCCGGGACAGGGCGGAGGTACACCTTC. Its translation is CASSPGTGRRYTF.

The chain is built from TRBV4-3 and TRBJ2-1; maybe TRBD1 (6 bases). CDR1 is LGHNA, CDR2 YSLEER, per germline. This CDR3 contains 16 residues. V was shortened by 0 bases and J by 7 bases, with 16 bases between the two germline ends. The CDR3 DNA reads as TGCGCCAGCAGCCAAGAACCCGCGGACAGACTGAATGAGCAGTTCTTC. Its protein product is CASSQEPADRLNEQFF.

The chain recombines TRBV19 with TRBJ2-2; 9 bases match TRBD1. The germline V gene has CDR1 LNHDA and CDR2 SQIVND (reference sequence). The CDR3 spans 13 residues. V was clipped by 11 bases and J by 6 bases; unmatched bases: 7. In DNA, the CDR3 is TGTGCCCGTCAACAGGGGGCTCCCGGGGAGCTGTTTTTT. It yields the protein CARQQGAPGELFF. The variable domain in full, completed from reference TRBV19 and TRBJ2-2, reads DGGITQSPKYLFRKEGQNVTLSCEQNLNHDAMYWYRQDPGQGLRLIYYSQIVNDFQKGDIAEGYSVSREKKESFPLTVTSAQKNPTAFYLCARQQGAPGELFFGEGSRLTVL.

This clone showed up just once. The chain combines TRBV27 with TRBJ2-1; D may be TRBD1 (6 bases). Germline V gene lookup returns CDR1 MNHEY and CDR2 SMNVEV (reference sequence). V dropped 5 bases and J dropped 2 bases, with 13 bases sitting between them. This CDR3 is built from 15 residues. The DNA of the CDR3 is TGTGCCAGCAGTCTTATCAGGGGTGCCTACAATGAGCAGTTCTTC. Protein product: CASSLIRGAYNEQFF.

CDR3 nucleotide sequence: TGTGCCAGCAGCCAACAGTCCTGGCAGCCCCAGCATTTT. Translating gives CASSQQSWQPQHF. This rearrangement joins TRBV6-5 to TRBJ1-5; D not certain. The germline gives CDR1 MNHEY, CDR2 SVGAGI. This CDR3 has 13 residues. Trimming took 6 bases from V and 7 from J, leaving 13 bases between them.

CDR3 bases: TGTGCCTGGGGGACAGGGGGCGAGCAGTACTTC. Encoded protein: CAWGTGGEQYF. The chain employs TRBV30 and TRBJ2-7; 11 bases line up with TRBD1. The length of the CDR3 is 11 residues. The V and J ends lost 5 bases and 6 bases, in that order; junction bases with no gene match: 0. Germline V gene lookup returns CDR1 GTSNPN and CDR2 SVGIG (reference sequence).

The chain carries TRBV19 and TRBJ2-6; possible D gene TRBD1, 7 bases. Germline V CDR1 and CDR2: LNHDA, SQIVND (reference sequence). The CDR3 consists of 19 residues. V shed 5 bases and J shed 1 base, with 21 bases lying between them. CDR3 protein: CASSARRAGGKSGANVLTF. CDR3 nucleotide sequence: TGTGCCAGTAGTGCCCGTCGAGCAGGGGGGAAATCTGGGGCCAACGTCCTGACTTTC.

This rearrangement joins TRBV7-8 to TRBJ2-7; no reliable D call. Germline lookup yields CDR1 SGHVS and CDR2 FQNEAQ. Trimming removed 7 bases at V and 2 bases at J, with 18 bases between. This CDR3 has 15 residues. Here the CDR3 reads CASTHSMERAYEQYF. The CDR3 DNA follows: TGTGCCAGCACCCATTCGATGGAGCGAGCCTACGAGCAGTACTTC.

This clone came up a few times. This sequence joins TRBV12-5 and TRBJ1-2, with 7 positions matching TRBD1. J lost 5 bases, V lost 6 bases, and 9 bases had no gene match. The CDR3 length is 14 residues. Germline V lookup: CDR1 LGHNT, CDR2 FRNRAP. The CDR3 DNA follows: TGTGCTAGTGGACTCGGGACAGCAATATATGGCTACACCTTC. Amino acid sequence: CASGLGTAIYGYTF.

V is TRBV7-2 and J is TRBJ1-2; D not resolved. V was shortened by 3 bases and J by 4 bases, with 15 bases between the two germline ends. This CDR3 is built from 15 residues. The germline gives CDR1 SGHTA, CDR2 FQGNSA. The CDR3 nucleotides are TGTGCCAGCAGCTTCCTCGTACAGATAAGCTATGGCTACACCTTC. It codes for CASSFLVQISYGYTF.

Of note for this clone: Other DNA sequences in the same sample also yield this CDR3. V usage is TRBV30 and J usage is TRBJ2-5, with TRBD2 matching 9 bases. V shed 0 bases, J shed 1 base, and the junction held 6 bases outside the gene matches. The CDR3 consists of 16 residues. Germline loops: CDR1 GTSNPN, CDR2 SVGIG (reference sequence). In DNA, the CDR3 is TGTGCCTGGAGTGTAGGGTTAGCGGGAGCCCAAGAGACCCAGTACTTC. Residues: CAWSVGLAGAQETQYF.

V and J are TRBV25-1 and TRBJ2-1; 7 bases fit TRBD1. The CDR3 totals 16 residues. The V gene's germline CDR1 is MGHDK and CDR2 SYGVNS. V lost 3 bases to trimming and J lost 2 bases; unmatched junction nucleotides: 7. In nucleotides, the CDR3 is TGTGCCAGCAGTGATTCAACAGGGGTCCCCTACAATGAGCAGTTCTTC. This sequence encodes CASSDSTGVPYNEQFF.

The V gene is TRBV19, the J gene TRBJ1-1; D call uncertain. V lost 6 bases to trimming and J lost 5 bases, with 13 bases between them. Germline V gene lookup returns CDR1 LNHDA and CDR2 SQIVND (reference sequence). This CDR3 is 13 amino acids long. The chain's CDR3 is CASRWGGLTEAFF. The CDR3 coding sequence is TGTGCCAGTAGATGGGGAGGGTTGACTGAAGCTTTCTTT. Using reference TRBV19 and TRBJ1-1 for the parts outside the CDR3, the full variable domain is DGGITQSPKYLFRKEGQNVTLSCEQNLNHDAMYWYRQDPGQGLRLIYYSQIVNDFQKGDIAEGYSVSREKKESFPLTVTSAQKNPTAFYLCASRWGGLTEAFFGQGTRLTVV.

In DNA form, the CDR3 reads TGTGCCAGCAGTTACAGGGGAGGAAACAATGAGCAGTTCTTC. This codes for CASSYRGGNNEQFF. The chain couples TRBV27 to TRBJ2-1, with a tentative D call TRBD1 (7 bases). Per germline, CDR1 MNHEY and CDR2 SMNVEV (reference sequence). The CDR3 spans 14 residues. The germline V and J ends were trimmed by 4 bases and 5 bases, with 12 bases remaining between them.

This rearrangement joins TRBV27 to TRBJ2-2; 9 bases align to TRBD1. The V gene's germline CDR1 is MNHEY and CDR2 SMNVEV (reference sequence). The CDR3 is 16 residues long. The trim removed 3 bases at V and 8 bases at J, leaving 10 bases unmatched. The CDR3 DNA reads as TGTGCCAGCAGTTTCGGTGGGACAGGGTACGCGGGGGAGCTGTTTTTT. Its translation is CASSFGGTGYAGELFF.

This sequence joins TRBV5-4 and TRBJ2-3; TRBD2 agrees at 9 bases. The length of the CDR3 is 15 residues. CDR1 is SGHNT, CDR2 YYREEE, per germline (reference sequence). The J segment lost 5 bases and the V segment lost 4 bases, leaving 8 bases of the junction unmatched. CDR3 region: CASSGGGGSRDTQYF. The CDR3 nucleotides read TGTGCCAGCAGCGGCGGGGGGGGAAGCCGAGATACGCAGTATTTT.

The chain uses TRBV5-1 and TRBJ2-7; 9 positions match TRBD2. V trimming: 6 bases; J trimming: 2 bases; junction bases outside the gene matches: 6. This CDR3 spans 14 amino acids. Germline V gene data show CDR1 as SGHRS and CDR2 as YFSETQ. The CDR3 coding sequence is TGCGCCAGCACCGCCCCTAGCGGGGCCTACGAGCAGTACTTC. This gives the protein CASTAPSGAYEQYF.

The chain links TRBV6-5 to TRBJ2-7; 7 nucleotides line up with TRBD1. V was clipped by 5 bases and J by 2 bases; unmatched bases: 6. There are 14 residues in the CDR3. CDR1 and CDR2 (germline): MNHEY, SVGAGI. The CDR3 here is CASSSGQDAYEQYF. In DNA form, the CDR3 reads TGTGCCAGCAGTAGCGGACAGGACGCCTACGAGCAGTACTTC.

The rearrangement joins TRBV30 to TRBJ1-1, with D perhaps TRBD1 (5 bases). Germline CDR1 GTSNPN, CDR2 SVGIG (reference sequence). V lost 3 bases and J lost 8, with 16 bases in between. The CDR3 runs 13 residues. The CDR3: CAWRSKGAREAFF. CDR3 nucleotide sequence: TGTGCCTGGAGGTCTAAAGGGGCCAGAGAAGCTTTCTTT.

V and J are TRBV13 and TRBJ1-3; no definite D call. The CDR3 has 15 residues. Germline V gene sequence: CDR1 PRHDT, CDR2 FYEKMQ (reference sequence). Trimming took 0 bases from V and 0 from J, leaving 6 bases between them. Here the CDR3 reads CASSLGHLSGNTIYF. CDR3 coding DNA: TGTGCCAGCAGCTTAGGACACCTCTCTGGAAACACCATATATTTT. The full variable domain, in which reference TRBV13 and TRBJ1-3 provide the parts outside the CDR3, is AAGVIQSPRHLIKEKRETATLKCYPIPRHDTVYWYQQGPGQDPQFLISFYEKMQSDKGSIPDRFSAQQFSDYHSELNMSSLELGDSALYFCASSLGHLSGNTIYFGEGSWLTVV.

This sequence joins TRBV19 and TRBJ1-5, with 8 positions matching TRBD1. The CDR3 is 18 residues long. After removal of 6 bases from V and 2 bases from J, the junction contained 15 bases not matched to a gene. The germline V gene has CDR1 LNHDA and CDR2 SQIVND (reference sequence). CDR3 sequence reads: CASRTGALGVEGNQPQHF. The CDR3 DNA is TGTGCCAGTAGGACAGGGGCCCTTGGAGTGGAAGGCAATCAGCCCCAGCATTTT. Full variable domain (missing parts from reference TRBV19 and TRBJ1-5): DGGITQSPKYLFRKEGQNVTLSCEQNLNHDAMYWYRQDPGQGLRLIYYSQIVNDFQKGDIAEGYSVSREKKESFPLTVTSAQKNPTAFYLCASRTGALGVEGNQPQHFGDGTRLSIL.

The CDR3 DNA reads as TGCGCCAGCAGCCAAGCGCTAGCGGGAGCGACTTCCTACAATGAGCAGTTCTTC. Translated, it gives CASSQALAGATSYNEQFF. V usage is TRBV4-3 and J usage is TRBJ2-1; the match to TRBD2 covers 10 bases. Germline CDR1 LGHNA, CDR2 YSLEER. V shed 1 base, J shed 1 base, and the junction held 7 bases outside the gene matches. This CDR3 contains 18 residues.